The 21 T cell receptor beta chains reported below all come from one sample, sequenced in a study of cytomegalovirus exposure and HLA in healthy donors. Both 60 Vbeta primers and 13 Jbeta primers went into the PCR. TCRdb's copy holds only in-frame clones and misses some; the assay was immunoSEQ multiplex PCR. This sample yields approximately 120,000 clones, of which less than 85% are seen a single time; 7% to 9.5% belongs to the top ten. The sample was PBMCs. These receptor sequences come from a man aged 25 to 45 in good health and CMV-seropositive.

In its sample, this clone was seen once. This chain connects TRBV28 to TRBJ2-5, with 8 bases matching TRBD2. In germline, CDR1 is MDHEN, CDR2 SYDVKM. The CDR3 runs 14 residues. With V trimmed by 3 bases and J by 5 bases, 5 bases remained unmatched. The CDR3 region has the DNA TGTGCCAGCAGTTTGGCGGGGGGCGAGGAGACCCAGTACTTC. Translating gives CASSLAGGEETQYF.

V usage is TRBV4-1 and J usage is TRBJ2-5, with TRBD1 matching over 9 bases. Germline V lookup: CDR1 MGHRA, CDR2 YSYEKL. The CDR3 totals 16 residues. With V trimmed by 1 base and J by 4 bases, 7 bases remained unmatched. The chain's CDR3 is CASSQGDRVRRETQYF. The CDR3 coding sequence is TGCGCCAGCAGCCAAGGGGACAGGGTCCGTCGAGAGACCCAGTACTTC.

J is TRBJ1-5 and V is TRBV9, with 7 bases matching TRBD1. The CDR3 extends over 18 amino acids. Trimming removed 4 bases from V and 5 bases from J; junction bases left unmatched: 18. Germline V gene data show CDR1 as SGDLS and CDR2 as YYNGEE. The CDR3 sequence is CASSPRTGPLYTDQPQHF. In DNA form, the CDR3 reads TGTGCCAGCAGCCCCCGGACAGGTCCTCTATATACGGATCAGCCCCAGCATTTT.

The chain carries TRBV11-2 and TRBJ2-2, with D perhaps matching TRBD1 (5 bases). V was cut by 3 bases and J by 5 bases, with 10 bases left in between. Looked up from germline, CDR1 is SGHAT and CDR2 is FQNNGV. The CDR3 is 14 amino acids. The CDR3 loop is CASSLSQGTGELFF. In DNA, the CDR3 is TGTGCCAGCAGCTTGTCGCAGGGTACCGGGGAGCTGTTTTTT.

The chain couples TRBV30 to TRBJ2-2, with a weak D call TRBD2 (5 bases). The germline V gene encodes CDR1 GTSNPN and CDR2 SVGIG (reference sequence). CDR3 length equals 13 residues. V dropped 5 bases and J dropped 0 bases, with 7 bases sitting between them. The CDR3 sequence is CAWGLTNTGELFF. As DNA, the CDR3 is TGTGCCTGGGGACTTACGAACACCGGGGAGCTGTTTTTT.

The chain employs TRBV30 and TRBJ1-6; 7 positions match TRBD1. Trimming cost V 1 base and J 8 bases; bases outside gene matches: 8. This CDR3 is 15 amino acids long. Per germline, CDR1 GTSNPN and CDR2 SVGIG (reference sequence). CDR3 sequence: CAWSALTGPDSPLHF. In DNA form, the CDR3 reads TGTGCCTGGAGTGCCTTGACAGGGCCCGATTCACCCCTCCACTTT.

The J gene is TRBJ1-2, the V gene TRBV6-5, with 7 bases lining up with TRBD1. The CDR3 is 14 amino acids. After removal of 5 bases from V and 2 bases from J, the junction contained 5 bases not matched to a gene. CDR1 is MNHEY, CDR2 SVGAGI, per germline. As DNA, the CDR3 is TGTGCCAGCAGTGAGGAACAGGGGAACTATGGCTACACCTTC. Its protein product is CASSEEQGNYGYTF.

This clone is a singleton in its sample. This sequence joins TRBV7-2 and TRBJ1-1, with D unclear. Looked up from germline, CDR1 is SGHTA and CDR2 is FQGNSA. The CDR3 runs to 11 residues. The V gene lost 5 bases and the J gene lost 4 bases, with 5 bases spanning the gap. The CDR3 is CASSQATEAFF. The CDR3 nucleotides are TGTGCCAGCAGCCAGGCCACTGAAGCTTTCTTT.

The rearrangement uses TRBV18 and TRBJ2-2; D may be TRBD1 (6 bases). CDR3 size: 17 residues. Trimming took 0 bases from V and 0 from J, leaving 11 bases between them. CDR1 and CDR2 (germline): KGHSH, LQKENI. The CDR3 region is CASSPPSRTANTGELFF. DNA of the CDR3: TGTGCCAGCTCACCACCGTCCCGGACAGCGAACACCGGGGAGCTGTTTTTT.

V is TRBV9 and J is TRBJ2-5, with 8 bases lining up with TRBD1. V dropped 4 bases and J dropped 5; count of bases not matched to a gene: 7. Germline V CDR1 and CDR2: SGDLS, YYNGEE. The CDR3 length is 14 residues. Here the CDR3 DNA reads TGTGCCAGCAGCCCTGGACAGGGCTGGGAGACCCAGTACTTC. It translates to CASSPGQGWETQYF.

The chain joins TRBV10-1 to TRBJ2-1; perhaps TRBD2 as D (6 bases). Trimming cost V 0 bases and J 8 bases, with 14 bases left between them. The germline gives CDR1 WNHNN, CDR2 SYGVQD (reference sequence). The CDR3 is made up of 15 amino acids. CDR3 amino acids: CASSESLGEVDEQFF. Written as DNA, the CDR3 is TGCGCCAGCAGTGAGTCCCTGGGGGAGGTAGATGAGCAGTTCTTC.

This clone came up a few times. The chain combines TRBV27 with TRBJ2-1; TRBD2 matches at 14 bases. V shed 4 bases and J 10 bases; nucleotides not matched to a gene: 6. The germline gives CDR1 MNHEY, CDR2 SMNVEV (reference sequence). The CDR3 is 15 amino acids. DNA for the CDR3: TGTGCCAGCAGTTCTCGACTAGCGGGGGGGCTGGAGCAGTTCTTC. Its translation: CASSSRLAGGLEQFF.

This chain connects TRBV19 to TRBJ1-3; maybe TRBD1 (5 bases). In germline, CDR1 is LNHDA, CDR2 SQIVND (reference sequence). Between the trimmed V and J ends, which lost 3 bases and 2 bases, there was a span of 17 bases. The CDR3 has 17 amino acids. In DNA form, the CDR3 reads TGTGCCAGTAGTATCATGGGGCCAGGGTCAACTGGAAACACCATATATTTT. This encodes CASSIMGPGSTGNTIYF.

The chain carries TRBV6-5 and TRBJ1-2; the D gene is possibly TRBD1 (5 bases). Germline CDR1 is MNHEY and CDR2 is SVGAGI. The V end was cut by 5 bases, the J end by 5 bases, with 15 bases between. There are 14 residues in the CDR3. CDR3 bases: TGTGCCAGCAGTAACCCGCCGGGGGGGTATGGCTACACCTTC. It is translated as CASSNPPGGYGYTF.

The J gene is TRBJ1-2, the V gene TRBV2, with D hard to call. The CDR3 totals 14 residues. V was cut by 7 bases and J by 4 bases, with 16 bases left in between. Germline-derived CDR1 and CDR2 are SNHLY and FYNNEI. This chain's CDR3 is CASISFVILYGYTF. CDR3 coding DNA: TGTGCCAGCATATCCTTTGTTATCCTCTATGGCTACACCTTC.

The chain uses TRBV9 and TRBJ2-1, with 8 bases aligning to TRBD2. Germline lookup yields CDR1 SGDLS and CDR2 YYNGEE. V shed 0 bases, J shed 7 bases, and the junction held 6 bases outside the gene matches. The CDR3 is made up of 15 amino acids. The CDR3 coding sequence is TGTGCCAGCAGCGTAGATTTGCGGGGGGCAAATGAGCAGTTCTTC. The encoded protein is CASSVDLRGANEQFF.

This chain links TRBV5-4 with TRBJ2-5; TRBD1 matches at 10 bases. Germline V gene sequence: CDR1 SGHNT, CDR2 YYREEE (reference sequence). CDR3 length: 16 amino acids. V lost 3 bases, J lost 5 bases, and 10 bases stayed unmatched. The CDR3 DNA is TGTGCCAGCAGCTCTCCCGGGACAGGGGAAGGGGAGACCCAGTACTTC. Its translation: CASSSPGTGEGETQYF.

The rearrangement uses TRBV9 and TRBJ1-3; 10 positions match TRBD1. CDR3 length: 14 residues. V lost 3 bases and J lost 4; bases outside the gene matches: 1. Per germline, CDR1 SGDLS and CDR2 YYNGEE. The CDR3 loop reads CASSETGGGNTIYF. CDR3 sequence (DNA): TGTGCCAGCAGCGAGACAGGGGGCGGAAACACCATATATTTT.

This clone has only one observation. J is TRBJ1-2 and V is TRBV28, with D possibly TRBD1 on 5 matching bases. Germline values: CDR1 MDHEN, CDR2 SYDVKM. V was clipped by 6 bases and J by 6 bases, with 14 bases between them. CDR3 size: 13 residues. CDR3 coding DNA: TGTGCCAGCAGCTCCCATGGGGGGAATGGCTACACCTTC. This encodes CASSSHGGNGYTF.

The chain has TRBV27 and TRBJ2-5; TRBD2 agrees at 8 bases. In germline, CDR1 is MNHEY, CDR2 SMNVEV (reference sequence). After removal of 6 bases from V and 5 bases from J, the junction contained 14 bases not matched to a gene. The CDR3 runs 16 residues. CDR3 sequence (DNA): TGTGCCAGCAGCGCTGTTATGCCGGGGGGGCTTGAGACCCAGTACTTC. Protein sequence: CASSAVMPGGLETQYF.

The chain uses TRBV5-1 and TRBJ1-2; possibly TRBD1 for D (6 bases). V was cut by 4 bases and J by 4 bases, with 8 bases left in between. This CDR3 spans 12 amino acids. The V gene's germline CDR1 is SGHRS and CDR2 YFSETQ. The CDR3 nucleotides are TGCGCCAGCAGCGAAGGGGGCTATGGCTACACCTTC. Translated: CASSEGGYGYTF.